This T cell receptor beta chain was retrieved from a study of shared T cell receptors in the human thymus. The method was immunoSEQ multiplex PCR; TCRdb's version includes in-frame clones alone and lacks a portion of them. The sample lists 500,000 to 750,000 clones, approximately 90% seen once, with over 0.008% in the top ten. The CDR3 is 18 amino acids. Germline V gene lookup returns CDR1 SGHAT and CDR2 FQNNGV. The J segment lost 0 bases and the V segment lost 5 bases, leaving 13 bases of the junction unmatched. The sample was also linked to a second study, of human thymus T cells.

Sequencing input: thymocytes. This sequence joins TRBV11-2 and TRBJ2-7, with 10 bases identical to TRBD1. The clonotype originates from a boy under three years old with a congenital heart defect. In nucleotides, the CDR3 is TGTGCCAGCAGCCGAGGACAGGGGGGTAGCACCAGCTCCTACGAGCAGTACTTC. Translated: CASSRGQGGSTSSYEQYF. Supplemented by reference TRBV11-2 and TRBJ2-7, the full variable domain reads EAGVAQSPRYKIIEKRQSVAFWCNPISGHATLYWYQQILGQGPKLLIQFQNNGVVDDSQLPKDRFSAERLKGVDSTLKIQPAKLEDSAVYLCASSRGQGGSTSSYEQYFGPGTRLTVT.